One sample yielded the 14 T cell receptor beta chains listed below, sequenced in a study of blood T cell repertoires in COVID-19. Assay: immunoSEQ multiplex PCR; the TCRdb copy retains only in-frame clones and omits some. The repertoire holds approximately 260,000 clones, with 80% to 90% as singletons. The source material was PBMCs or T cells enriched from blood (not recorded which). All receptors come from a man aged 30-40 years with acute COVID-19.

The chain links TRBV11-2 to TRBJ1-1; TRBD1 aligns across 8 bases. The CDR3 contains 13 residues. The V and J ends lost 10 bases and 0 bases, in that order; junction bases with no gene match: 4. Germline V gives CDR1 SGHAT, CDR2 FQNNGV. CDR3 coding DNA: TGTGCCACCCGGGACAGGCTGAACACTGAAGCTTTCTTT. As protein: CATRDRLNTEAFF.

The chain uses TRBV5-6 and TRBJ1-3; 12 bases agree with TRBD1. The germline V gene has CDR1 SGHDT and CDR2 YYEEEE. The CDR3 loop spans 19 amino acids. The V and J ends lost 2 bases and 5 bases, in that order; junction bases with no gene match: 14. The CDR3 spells CASSLTGTGGQKKRNTIYF. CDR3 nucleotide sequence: TGTGCCAGCAGCTTAACCGGGACAGGGGGCCAAAAAAAAAGAAACACCATATATTTT. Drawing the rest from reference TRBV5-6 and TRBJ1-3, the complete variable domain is DAGVTQSPTHLIKTRGQQVTLRCSPKSGHDTVSWYQQALGQGPQFIFQYYEEEERQRGNFPDRFSGHQFPNYSSELNVNALLLGDSALYLCASSLTGTGGQKKRNTIYFGEGSWLTVV.

The CDR3 protein is CASSYSTGGNEKLFF. The CDR3 DNA reads as TGTGCCAGCAGTTACTCGACAGGGGGGAACGAAAAACTGTTTTTT. J is TRBJ1-4 and V is TRBV6-5; 9 nucleotides align to TRBD1. CDR1 and CDR2 (germline): MNHEY, SVGAGI. The CDR3 contains 15 residues. After removal of 0 bases from V and 8 bases from J, the junction contained 4 bases not matched to a gene.

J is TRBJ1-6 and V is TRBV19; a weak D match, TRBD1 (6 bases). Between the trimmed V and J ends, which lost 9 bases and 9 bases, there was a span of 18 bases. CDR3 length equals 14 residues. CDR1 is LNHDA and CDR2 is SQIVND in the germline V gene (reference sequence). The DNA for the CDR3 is TGTGCCAGCTCTTCCGGGACACAGGGTTCACCCCTCCACTTT. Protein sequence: CASSSGTQGSPLHF.

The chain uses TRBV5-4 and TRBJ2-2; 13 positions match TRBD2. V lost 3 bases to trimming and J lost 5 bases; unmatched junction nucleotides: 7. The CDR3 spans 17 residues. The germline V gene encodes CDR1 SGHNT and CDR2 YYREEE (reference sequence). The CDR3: CASSSQLAGGSTGELFF. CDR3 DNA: TGTGCCAGCAGCTCACAACTAGCGGGAGGGTCAACCGGGGAGCTGTTTTTT.

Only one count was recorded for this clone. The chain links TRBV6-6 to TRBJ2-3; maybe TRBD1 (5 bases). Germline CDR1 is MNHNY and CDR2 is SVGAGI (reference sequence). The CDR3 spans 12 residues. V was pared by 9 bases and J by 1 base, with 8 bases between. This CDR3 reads CASQQGTDTQYF. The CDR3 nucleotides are TGTGCCAGTCAACAGGGCACAGATACGCAGTATTTT.

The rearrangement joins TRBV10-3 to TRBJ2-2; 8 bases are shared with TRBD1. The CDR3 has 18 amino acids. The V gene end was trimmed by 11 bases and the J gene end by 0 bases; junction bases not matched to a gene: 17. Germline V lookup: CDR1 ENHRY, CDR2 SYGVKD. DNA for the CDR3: TGTGCCTCCCCCAACGGGACAGGAGGTGGTACGAACACCGGGGAGCTGTTTTTT. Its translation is CASPNGTGGGTNTGELFF.

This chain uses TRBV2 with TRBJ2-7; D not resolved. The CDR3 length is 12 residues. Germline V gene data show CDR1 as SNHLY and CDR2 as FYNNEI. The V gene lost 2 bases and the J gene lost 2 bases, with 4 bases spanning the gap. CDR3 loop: CASSESPYEQYV. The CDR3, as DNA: TGTGCCAGCAGTGAAAGCCCCTACGAGCAGTACGTC.

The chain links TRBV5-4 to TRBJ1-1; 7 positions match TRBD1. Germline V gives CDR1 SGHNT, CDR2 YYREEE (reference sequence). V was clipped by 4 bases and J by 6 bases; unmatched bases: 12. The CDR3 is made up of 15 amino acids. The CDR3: CASSPMTGIESEAFF. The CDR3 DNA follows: TGTGCCAGCAGCCCGATGACAGGGATTGAGTCTGAAGCTTTCTTT.

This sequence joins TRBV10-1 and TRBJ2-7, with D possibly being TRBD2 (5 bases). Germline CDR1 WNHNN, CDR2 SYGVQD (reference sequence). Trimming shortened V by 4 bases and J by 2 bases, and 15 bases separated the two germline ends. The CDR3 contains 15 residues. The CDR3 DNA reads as TGCGCCAGCAGTGTCGGAAGGGAGAACCCCTACGAGCAGTACGTC. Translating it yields CASSVGRENPYEQYV.

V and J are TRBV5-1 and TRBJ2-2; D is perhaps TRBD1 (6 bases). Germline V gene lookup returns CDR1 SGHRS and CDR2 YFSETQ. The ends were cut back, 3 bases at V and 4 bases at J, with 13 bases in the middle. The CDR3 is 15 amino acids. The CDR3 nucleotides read TGCGCCAGCAGCTCCCGGGACACCCTCACCGGGGAGCTGTTTTTT. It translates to CASSSRDTLTGELFF.

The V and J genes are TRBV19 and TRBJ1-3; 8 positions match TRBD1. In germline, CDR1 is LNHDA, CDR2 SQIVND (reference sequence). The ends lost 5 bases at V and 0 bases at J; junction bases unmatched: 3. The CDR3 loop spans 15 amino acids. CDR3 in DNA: TGTGCCAGTAGTCGACAGGGGTACTCTGGAAACACCATATATTTT. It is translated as CASSRQGYSGNTIYF.

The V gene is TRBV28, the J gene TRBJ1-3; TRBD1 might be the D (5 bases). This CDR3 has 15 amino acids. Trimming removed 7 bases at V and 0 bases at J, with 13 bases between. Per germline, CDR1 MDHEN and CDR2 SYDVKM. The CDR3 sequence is CASTPGGSSGNTIYF. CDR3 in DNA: TGTGCCAGCACCCCCGGGGGTAGCTCTGGAAACACCATATATTTT.

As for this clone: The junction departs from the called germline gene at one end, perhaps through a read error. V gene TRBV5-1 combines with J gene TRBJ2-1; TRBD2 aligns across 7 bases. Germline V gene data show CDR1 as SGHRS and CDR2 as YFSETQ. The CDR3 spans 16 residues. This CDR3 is CASSLGGGSMYNEQFF. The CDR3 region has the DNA TGTGCCAGCAGCTTGGGAGGCGGGAGCATGTACAATGAGCAGTTCTTC.